One sample yielded the 15 T cell receptor beta chains listed below, sequenced in a study of blood T cell repertoires in COVID-19. TCRdb's table, derived via immunoSEQ multiplex PCR, lists solely in-frame clones and lacks some. The repertoire holds 200,000 to 250,000 clones, roughly 85% seen once, with about 2.5% in the top ten. Input material: peripheral blood. These receptors originate from a woman in her seventies with COVID-19, enrolled during active disease.

This chain connects TRBV6-2 or TRBV6-3 to TRBJ2-4, with no clear D. Per the germline V gene, CDR1 is MNHEY and CDR2 is SVGEGT. This CDR3 is 15 amino acids long. Trimming removed 5 bases at V and 6 bases at J, with 17 bases between. DNA of the CDR3: TGTGCCAGCAGTCCCCCGGCAGGCGATTTAAACATTCAGTACTTC. It encodes CASSPPAGDLNIQYF.

This clone came up once. This rearrangement joins TRBV6-8 to TRBJ1-1, with 7 bases lining up with TRBD1. The CDR3 extends over 14 amino acids. V lost 4 bases and J lost 0; bases outside the gene matches: 2. From germline, CDR1 is MNHGY and CDR2 SAAAGT. CDR3 sequence: CASSSTGLNTEAFF. The CDR3 nucleotides are TGTGCCAGCAGTTCGACAGGGTTGAACACTGAAGCTTTCTTT.

The chain carries TRBV6-1 and TRBJ1-5; 10 nucleotides match TRBD1. The junction had 7 bases not matched to a gene; V was cut back by 2 bases and J by 6 bases. This CDR3 has 16 residues. From germline, CDR1 is MNHNS and CDR2 SASEGT. The CDR3 reads CASSETGQGLGQPQHF. The CDR3 region has the DNA TGTGCCAGCAGTGAAACGGGACAGGGGTTGGGTCAGCCCCAGCATTTT.

CDR3 bases: TGTGCCAGCAGCGTAGGGGGAGGCGCGGACTATGGCTACACCTTC. It specifies CASSVGGGADYGYTF. The V gene is TRBV9, the J gene TRBJ1-2; no firm D call. CDR1 and CDR2 from the germline V gene are SGDLS and YYNGEE. This CDR3 region has 15 residues. The ends were cut back, 0 bases at V and 3 bases at J, with 12 bases in the middle.

This chain joins TRBV9 and TRBJ2-5, with TRBD1 matching 9 bases. V was pared by 0 bases and J by 5 bases, with 14 bases of the junction left unmatched. Germline V gene sequence: CDR1 SGDLS, CDR2 YYNGEE. CDR3 length: 18 residues. CDR3 DNA: TGTGCCAGCAGCGTAGGGCCTCCGGGACAGGGCTATTGGGAGACCCAGTACTTC. It translates to CASSVGPPGQGYWETQYF. The whole variable domain, filled in from reference TRBV9 and TRBJ2-5, reads DSGVTQTPKHLITATGQRVTLRCSPRSGDLSVYWYQQSLDQGLQFLIQYYNGEERAKGNILERFSAQQFPDLHSELNLSSLELGDSALYFCASSVGPPGQGYWETQYFGPGTRLLVL.

This rearrangement joins TRBV3-1 (or the pseudogene TRBV3-2) to TRBJ2-3, with TRBD2 as a possible D gene (6 bases). The length of the CDR3 is 16 residues. V was pared by 1 base and J by 0 bases, with 11 bases between. CDR1 LGHDT and CDR2 YNNKEL come from the germline V gene (reference sequence). The CDR3 DNA sequence: TGTGCCAGCAGCCAAGTCCAGGGACTGAGCACAGATACGCAGTATTTT. Its translation is CASSQVQGLSTDTQYF.

The CDR3 region has the DNA TGTGCCAGCAGCTTAACTCTAGCGGGAGTAGCGAATGAGCAGTTCTTC. Its translation: CASSLTLAGVANEQFF. The chain recombines TRBV7-3 with TRBJ2-1; 10 bases match TRBD2. V dropped 0 bases and J dropped 7; count of bases not matched to a gene: 6. The CDR3 has 16 residues. The germline gives CDR1 SGHTA, CDR2 FQGTGA.

This clone occurred once. The chain employs TRBV7-9 and TRBJ1-1, with D maybe TRBD1 (5 bases). The germline V and J ends were trimmed by 2 bases and 4 bases, with 11 bases remaining between them. From germline, CDR1 is SEHNR and CDR2 FQNEAQ (reference sequence). This CDR3 comprises 14 residues. CDR3 coding DNA: TGTGCCAGCAGCTTATATTTGGGGGGCACTGAAGCTTTCTTT. It translates to CASSLYLGGTEAFF.

The chain is built from TRBV14 and TRBJ1-6; 7 bases map to TRBD1. The length of the CDR3 is 13 residues. Trimming took 3 bases from V and 7 from J; bases not matched to a gene: 0. Looked up from germline, CDR1 is SGHDN and CDR2 is FVKESK. In DNA form, the CDR3 reads TGTGCCAGCAGCCAGACAGGGAATTCACCCCTCCACTTT. This codes for CASSQTGNSPLHF.

This clone has a handful of counts. One junction end disagrees with the germline gene, perhaps due to a read error. This rearrangement joins TRBV2 to TRBJ2-7; D is perhaps TRBD1 (5 bases). This CDR3 is built from 11 residues. In germline, CDR1 is SNHLY, CDR2 FYNNEI. DNA for the CDR3: TGTGCCAGCAGTGAACGTTTCCCGAACAGGTTC. It is translated as CASSERFPNRF.

The genes are TRBV6-5 and TRBJ1-6; 8 bases align to TRBD1. Germline assignment: CDR1 MNHEY and CDR2 SVGAGI. J lost 10 bases, V lost 6 bases, and 11 bases had no gene match. This CDR3 contains 15 residues. The CDR3 DNA reads TGTGCCAGCAGCGGTGACAGGGGATCGTGGTCACCCCTCCACTTT. Protein: CASSGDRGSWSPLHF.

This clone was counted once. This chain links TRBV11-2 with TRBJ2-5; 12 nucleotides agree with TRBD1. The length of the CDR3 is 16 residues. Trimming removed 5 bases from V and 5 bases from J; junction bases left unmatched: 9. Per germline, CDR1 SGHAT and CDR2 FQNNGV. This chain's CDR3 is CASSGTGGLGGETQYF. The CDR3 region has the DNA TGTGCCAGCAGCGGGACAGGGGGCCTCGGGGGCGAGACCCAGTACTTC.

This clone appeared once. This chain uses TRBV5-6 with TRBJ1-5, with a possible D match to TRBD1 (6 bases). From germline, CDR1 is SGHDT and CDR2 YYEEEE. V gave up 4 bases and J gave up 2 bases, with 10 bases separating them. The CDR3 runs to 14 residues. As DNA, the CDR3 is TGTGCCAGCAGCCAGACAGGCGGCAATCAGCCCCAGCATTTT. This sequence encodes CASSQTGGNQPQHF.

J is TRBJ1-4 and V is TRBV9; 8 bases agree with TRBD1. Germline CDR1 and CDR2: SGDLS and YYNGEE. CDR3 size: 14 residues. J lost 6 bases, V lost 3 bases, and 4 bases had no gene match. The CDR3 loop is CASSAGTGYEKLFF. The DNA of the CDR3 is TGTGCCAGCAGCGCCGGGACAGGCTATGAAAAACTGTTTTTT.

V usage is TRBV7-8 and J usage is TRBJ2-3, with 10 bases aligning to TRBD2. CDR1 SGHVS and CDR2 FQNEAQ come from the germline V gene. With V trimmed by 5 bases and J by 11 bases, 16 bases remained unmatched. The CDR3 runs to 16 residues. CDR3 protein: CASSPTTSGSWVGQYF. The CDR3 coding sequence is TGTGCCAGCAGCCCCACGACTAGCGGGTCATGGGTTGGGCAGTATTTT. The full variable domain, completed using reference TRBV7-8 and TRBJ2-3, is GAGVSQSPRYKVAKRGQDVALRCDPISGHVSLFWYQQALGQGPEFLTYFQNEAQLDKSGLPSDRFFAERPEGSVSTLKIQRTQQEDSAVYLCASSPTTSGSWVGQYFGPGTRLTVL.